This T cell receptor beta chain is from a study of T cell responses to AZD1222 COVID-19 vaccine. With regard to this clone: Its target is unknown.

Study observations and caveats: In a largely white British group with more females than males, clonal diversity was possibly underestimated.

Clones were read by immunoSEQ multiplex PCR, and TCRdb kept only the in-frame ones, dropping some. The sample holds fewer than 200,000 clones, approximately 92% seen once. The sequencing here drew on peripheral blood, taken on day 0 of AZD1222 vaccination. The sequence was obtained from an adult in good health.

CDR3 amino acids: CASSGGTGINQPQHF. CDR3 coding DNA: TGTGCCAGCAGCGGGGGAACAGGGATAAATCAGCCCCAGCATTTT. The rearrangement links TRBV28 to TRBJ1-5; D is perhaps TRBD1 (6 bases). The V gene lost 6 bases and the J gene lost 4 bases, with 16 bases spanning the gap. The V gene's germline CDR1 is MDHEN and CDR2 SYDVKM. The CDR3 spans 15 residues.